The T cell receptor beta chain described here comes from a study of OX40 agonist ivuxolimab in advanced cancers. At the level of the study: Males comprised around four fifths of the group, whose mean age was approximately 60 years (range roughly 20 to 90).

Prior autoimmune disease or systemic immunosuppression barred patients. The investigators sampled blood at baseline, at cycle 4 day 1, and at cycle 7 day 1. Looked up from germline, CDR1 is MGHRA and CDR2 is YSYEKL. The CDR3 covers 13 residues. With 1 base removed from V and 9 bases from J, the gap between germline ends came to 10 bases. Sequenced by immunoSEQ multiplex PCR; TCRdb stores in-frame clones only, minus some. Of 15,000 to 20,000 clones detected, approximately 82% appear once; the ten largest clones hold around an eighth. Study results and limitations: By week 6 at 0.1 to 3.0 mg/kg, blood CD4+ and CD8+ T cells had expanded clonally.

To note about this clone: What it binds is not known.

The rearrangement joins TRBV4-1 to TRBJ2-1; no clear D gene. This sequence originates from an adult with an advanced solid tumor such as melanoma, head and neck, liver or kidney cancer. Sequenced here: CD4+ or CD8+ T cells sorted from blood, sampled in a trial of the OX40 agonist ivuxolimab. The CDR3 region has the DNA TGCGCCAGCAGCCAAGCGCCCTGGGGTGAGCAGTTCTTC. It is translated as CASSQAPWGEQFF.